The rows below give T cell receptor beta chains drawn from one sample of a study of blood T cell repertoires in COVID-19. Profiling relied on immunoSEQ multiplex PCR, and the TCRdb table lists in-frame clones only, not all of them. The table includes 250,000 to 300,000 clones, approximately 86% detected once. Input material: peripheral blood. The receptors originated from a woman between 45 and 60 years old who had recovered from COVID-19. Each CDR3 is given with its conserved first and last residue. D genes are given only for firm matches. Rows may omit the clone size; those that give it use once, few, many or a size class.

CDR3nt: TGTGCCAGCACCGGACAGCCACAAGAGACCCAGTACTTC
CDR3aa: CASTGQPQETQYF
len: 13
j_gene: TRBJ2-5
v_gene: TRBV2
d_gene: -
abundance: -

CDR3nt: TGTGCCAGCAGCCAAGCGGCAGGGACAGGGAACGTCGATGGCTACACCTTC
CDR3aa: CASSQAAGTGNVDGYTF
len: 17
j_gene: TRBJ1-2
v_gene: TRBV4-2
d_gene: TRBD1
abundance: -

CDR3nt: TGCGCCAGCAGTCCATTACAGGGATGGAATGGCTACACCTTC
CDR3aa: CASSPLQGWNGYTF
len: 14
j_gene: TRBJ1-2
v_gene: TRBV4-3
d_gene: -
abundance: -

CDR3nt: TGTGCCAGCAGCTTTACAGGGGGCTTGGACACTGAAGCTTTCTTT
CDR3aa: CASSFTGGLDTEAFF
len: 15
j_gene: TRBJ1-1
v_gene: TRBV5-5
d_gene: TRBD1
abundance: -

CDR3nt: TGTGCCAGTAAAGGTTGGACTAGCGGAGACACCGGGGAGCTGTTTTTT
CDR3aa: CASKGWTSGDTGELFF
len: 16
j_gene: TRBJ2-2
v_gene: TRBV19
d_gene: TRBD2
abundance: -

CDR3nt: TGTGCCAGCAGTTCAGAGGGATCGATCTATGGCTACACCTTC
CDR3aa: CASSSEGSIYGYTF
len: 14
j_gene: TRBJ1-2
v_gene: TRBV28
d_gene: -
abundance: -

CDR3nt: TGTGCCAGCAGCCAAGATCTCGAGACATCCTACGAGCAGTACTTC
CDR3aa: CASSQDLETSYEQYF
len: 15
j_gene: TRBJ2-7
v_gene: TRBV4-2
d_gene: -
abundance: -

CDR3nt: TGTGCCAGTAGTATAGGTAGCGGGGGCAATGAGCAGTTCTTC
CDR3aa: CASSIGSGGNEQFF
len: 14
j_gene: TRBJ2-1
v_gene: TRBV19
d_gene: TRBD2
abundance: -

CDR3nt: TGTGCCAGCAGTGAAGCCCTAGCGGGAGGGGGTGAGCTGTTTTTT
CDR3aa: CASSEALAGGGELFF
len: 15
j_gene: TRBJ2-2
v_gene: TRBV2
d_gene: TRBD2
abundance: -

CDR3nt: TGTGCCAGCACCCATTCTGAAGCTTTCTTT
CDR3aa: CASTHSEAFF
len: 10
j_gene: TRBJ1-1
v_gene: TRBV6-6
d_gene: -
abundance: -

CDR3nt: TGCAGCGTTGAAGGGGTGGTACGGGTGTCCTACAATGAGCAGTTCTTC
CDR3aa: CSVEGVVRVSYNEQFF
len: 16
j_gene: TRBJ2-1
v_gene: TRBV29-1
d_gene: -
abundance: few

CDR3nt: TGTGCCTGGAGCCGACTCCGGGACAAGAACACTGAAGCTTTCTTT
CDR3aa: CAWSRLRDKNTEAFF
len: 15
j_gene: TRBJ1-1
v_gene: TRBV30
d_gene: -
abundance: -

CDR3nt: TGTGCCAGCAGCAAAGAGGGCAGGGGCTACACCTTC
CDR3aa: CASSKEGRGYTF
len: 12
j_gene: TRBJ1-2
v_gene: TRBV9
d_gene: -
abundance: -

CDR3nt: TGTGCCAGCAGTTATTTTGCGGGCTCGACTAATGAAAAACTGTTTTTT
CDR3aa: CASSYFAGSTNEKLFF
len: 16
j_gene: TRBJ1-4
v_gene: TRBV6-5
d_gene: -
abundance: -

CDR3nt: TGTGCCAGCAGCCAGGCCCGGGGGGGATGGCGCAGCGACACTGAAGCTTTCTTT
CDR3aa: CASSQARGGWRSDTEAFF
len: 18
j_gene: TRBJ1-1
v_gene: TRBV14
d_gene: -
abundance: -

CDR3nt: TGTGCCACCCGGATGGGACAGGGCCACTATGGCTACACCTTC
CDR3aa: CATRMGQGHYGYTF
len: 14
j_gene: TRBJ1-2
v_gene: TRBV2
d_gene: TRBD1
abundance: -

CDR3nt: TGCGCCAGCAGCTTGAAGGCGGGAGGGCCTAGGTTGGGCATTCAGTACTTC
CDR3aa: CASSLKAGGPRLGIQYF
len: 17
j_gene: TRBJ2-4
v_gene: TRBV5-1
d_gene: TRBD2
abundance: once

CDR3nt: TGTGCCAGCACCTTGAGGGGGTACACTGAAGCTTTCTTT
CDR3aa: CASTLRGYTEAFF
len: 13
j_gene: TRBJ1-1
v_gene: TRBV12-3/TRBV12-4
d_gene: -
abundance: -

CDR3nt: TGTGCCAGCAGCTTTGCCGGGACTAGCGACGAGCAGTTCTTC
CDR3aa: CASSFAGTSDEQFF
len: 14
j_gene: TRBJ2-1
v_gene: TRBV7-2
d_gene: TRBD2
abundance: -

CDR3nt: TGCGCCAGCAGCCTACCGACAGAGACGCAGTATTTT
CDR3aa: CASSLPTETQYF
len: 12
j_gene: TRBJ2-3
v_gene: TRBV5-1
d_gene: -
abundance: -

CDR3nt: TGCGCCAGCAGCACTAACTACCTCGGTACGGACAGGGATGAACCCCTCCACTTT
CDR3aa: CASSTNYLGTDRDEPLHF
len: 18
j_gene: TRBJ1-6
v_gene: TRBV5-1
d_gene: TRBD1
abundance: once

CDR3nt: TGTGCCAGTAGTATTCCGTCTAGCGATGAGCAGTTCTTC
CDR3aa: CASSIPSSDEQFF
len: 13
j_gene: TRBJ2-1
v_gene: TRBV19
d_gene: -
abundance: -

CDR3nt: TGTGCCAGCCACGAATTGGGGGCGACCGGGGAGCTGTTTTTT
CDR3aa: CASHELGATGELFF
len: 14
j_gene: TRBJ2-2
v_gene: TRBV11-2
d_gene: -
abundance: -

CDR3nt: TGTGCCAGTAGTACTTCGGACAGGGCGTACGAGCAGTACTTC
CDR3aa: CASSTSDRAYEQYF
len: 14
j_gene: TRBJ2-7
v_gene: TRBV19
d_gene: TRBD1
abundance: once

CDR3nt: TGTGCCAGCAGCCGTGGCCAGAACACTGAAGCTTTCTTT
CDR3aa: CASSRGQNTEAFF
len: 13
j_gene: TRBJ1-1
v_gene: TRBV7-3
d_gene: -
abundance: -

CDR3nt: TGTGCCAGCGCGACTAGCGGATACTACAATGAGCAGTTCTTC
CDR3aa: CASATSGYYNEQFF
len: 14
j_gene: TRBJ2-1
v_gene: TRBV27
d_gene: TRBD2
abundance: -

CDR3nt: TGCGCCAGCAGCCAAGATCCGGGGGGGCCGATGGGGGAGACCCAGTACTTC
CDR3aa: CASSQDPGGPMGETQYF
len: 17
j_gene: TRBJ2-5
v_gene: TRBV4-3
d_gene: TRBD2
abundance: -

CDR3nt: TGTGCCAGCAGCCCACACCCCCTCGGGGGGGCAGAGGAAAAACTGTTTTTT
CDR3aa: CASSPHPLGGAEEKLFF
len: 17
j_gene: TRBJ1-4
v_gene: TRBV7-9
d_gene: -
abundance: -

CDR3nt: TGTGCCAGCAGTTATCTAGCGGCCAAGCCCTACGAGCAGTACTTC
CDR3aa: CASSYLAAKPYEQYF
len: 15
j_gene: TRBJ2-7
v_gene: TRBV6-5
d_gene: TRBD2
abundance: -

CDR3nt: TGCAGTGCTAATGACGGTGCGGCTAATGAAAAACTGTTTTTT
CDR3aa: CSANDGAANEKLFF
len: 14
j_gene: TRBJ1-4
v_gene: TRBV20-1
d_gene: -
abundance: -

CDR3nt: TGTGCCAGCAGTTCCAAGGCCTCGACAGGGGGCGATGGCTACACCTTC
CDR3aa: CASSSKASTGGDGYTF
len: 16
j_gene: TRBJ1-2
v_gene: TRBV28
d_gene: TRBD1
abundance: -

CDR3nt: TGTGCCAGCAGCTTACGACTTTTGGAGACCCAGTACTTC
CDR3aa: CASSLRLLETQYF
len: 13
j_gene: TRBJ2-5
v_gene: TRBV13
d_gene: -
abundance: -

CDR3nt: TGTGCCAGCAGCTCTAGTTGGCAGGGAGGAACTGAAGCTTTCTTT
CDR3aa: CASSSSWQGGTEAFF
len: 15
j_gene: TRBJ1-1
v_gene: TRBV7-8
d_gene: -
abundance: once